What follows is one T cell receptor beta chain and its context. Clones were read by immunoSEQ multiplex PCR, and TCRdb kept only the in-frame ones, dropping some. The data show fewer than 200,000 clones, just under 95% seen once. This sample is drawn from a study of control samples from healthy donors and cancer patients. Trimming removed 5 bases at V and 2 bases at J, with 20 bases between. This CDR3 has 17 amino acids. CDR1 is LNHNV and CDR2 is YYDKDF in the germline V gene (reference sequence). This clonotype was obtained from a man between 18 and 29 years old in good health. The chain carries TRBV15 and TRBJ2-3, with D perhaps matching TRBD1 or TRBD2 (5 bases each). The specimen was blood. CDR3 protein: CATSSWDPTSITDTQYF. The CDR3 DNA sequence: TGTGCCACCAGCTCATGGGACCCCACTTCCATCACAGATACGCAGTATTTT.